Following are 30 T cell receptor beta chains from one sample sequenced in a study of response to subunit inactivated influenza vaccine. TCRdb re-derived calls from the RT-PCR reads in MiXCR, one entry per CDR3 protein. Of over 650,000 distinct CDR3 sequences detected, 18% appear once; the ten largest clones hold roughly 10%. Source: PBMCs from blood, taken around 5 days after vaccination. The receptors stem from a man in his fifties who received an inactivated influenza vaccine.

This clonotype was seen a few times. CDR3 protein: CAISEKQREYNEQFF. In nucleotides, the CDR3 is TGTGCCATCAGTGAGAAACAGCGGGAGTACAATGAGCAGTTCTTC. The chain uses TRBV10-3 and TRBJ2-1; 8 nucleotides match TRBD2. Germline loops: CDR1 ENHRY, CDR2 SYGVKD. V gave up 2 bases and J gave up 4 bases; unmatched junction bases: 4. The CDR3 has 15 amino acids.

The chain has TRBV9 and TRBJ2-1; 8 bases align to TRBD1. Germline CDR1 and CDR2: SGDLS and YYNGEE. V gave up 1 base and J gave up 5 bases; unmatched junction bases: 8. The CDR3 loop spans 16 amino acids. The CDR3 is CASSVLGQVRHNEQFF. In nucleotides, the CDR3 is TGTGCCAGCAGCGTATTGGGACAGGTTCGGCACAATGAGCAGTTCTTC.

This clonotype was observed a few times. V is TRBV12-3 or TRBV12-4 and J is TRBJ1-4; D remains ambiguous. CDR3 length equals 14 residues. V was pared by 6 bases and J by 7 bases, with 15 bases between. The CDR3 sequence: CASRPDKTAEKLFF. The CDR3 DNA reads TGTGCCAGCAGACCAGACAAGACCGCTGAAAAACTGTTTTTT.

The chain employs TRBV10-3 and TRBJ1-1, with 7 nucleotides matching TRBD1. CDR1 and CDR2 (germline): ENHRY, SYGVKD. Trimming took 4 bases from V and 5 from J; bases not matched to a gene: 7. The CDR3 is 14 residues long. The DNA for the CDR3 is TGTGCCATCAGTGCCGACAGGGATCTTACTGAAGCTTTCTTT. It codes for CAISADRDLTEAFF.

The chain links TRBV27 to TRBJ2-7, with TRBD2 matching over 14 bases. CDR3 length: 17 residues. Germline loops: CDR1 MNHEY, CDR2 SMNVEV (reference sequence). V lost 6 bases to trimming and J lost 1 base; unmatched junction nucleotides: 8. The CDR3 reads CASRPGLAGGTSYEQYF. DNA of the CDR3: TGTGCCAGCAGACCCGGACTAGCGGGGGGAACATCCTACGAGCAGTACTTC.

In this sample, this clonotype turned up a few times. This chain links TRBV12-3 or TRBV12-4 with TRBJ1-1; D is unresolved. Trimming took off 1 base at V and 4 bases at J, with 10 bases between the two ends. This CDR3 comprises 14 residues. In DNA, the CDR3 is TGTGCCAGCAGTTTAGTTGAATTGGGCACTGAAGCTTTCTTT. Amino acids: CASSLVELGTEAFF.

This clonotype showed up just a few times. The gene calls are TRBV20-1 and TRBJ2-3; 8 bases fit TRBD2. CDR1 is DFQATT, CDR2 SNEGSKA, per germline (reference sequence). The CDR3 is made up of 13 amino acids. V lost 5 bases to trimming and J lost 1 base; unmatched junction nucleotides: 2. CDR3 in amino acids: CSAPAGGTDTQYF. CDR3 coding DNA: TGCAGTGCTCCAGCGGGGGGCACAGATACGCAGTATTTT.

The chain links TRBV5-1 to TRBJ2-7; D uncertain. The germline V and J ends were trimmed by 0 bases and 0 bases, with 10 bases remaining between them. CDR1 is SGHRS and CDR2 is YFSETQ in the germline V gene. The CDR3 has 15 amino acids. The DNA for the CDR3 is TGCGCCAGCAGCTTGGAGAGCCAGGCCTCCTACGAGCAGTACTTC. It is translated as CASSLESQASYEQYF.

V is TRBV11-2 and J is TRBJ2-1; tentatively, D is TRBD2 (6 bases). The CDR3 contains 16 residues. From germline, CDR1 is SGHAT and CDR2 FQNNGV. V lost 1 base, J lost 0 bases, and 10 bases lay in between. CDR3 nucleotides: TGTGCCAGCAGCTTAGGGACGGGGGTCTCCTACAATGAGCAGTTCTTC. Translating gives CASSLGTGVSYNEQFF.

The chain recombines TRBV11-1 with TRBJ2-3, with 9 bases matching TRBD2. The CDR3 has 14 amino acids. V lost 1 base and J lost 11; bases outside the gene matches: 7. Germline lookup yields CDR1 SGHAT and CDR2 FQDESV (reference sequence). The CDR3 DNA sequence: TGTGCCAGCAGCTTAGGAACTAGCGGGTTTGAGCAGTATTTT. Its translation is CASSLGTSGFEQYF.

CDR3 sequence: CASSLGTSGSWETQYF. The CDR3 coding sequence is TGTGCCAGCAGTTTGGGGACTAGCGGGAGTTGGGAGACCCAGTACTTC. The chain joins TRBV27 to TRBJ2-5, with TRBD2 matching over 14 bases. V shed 3 bases and J 5 bases; nucleotides not matched to a gene: 5. Germline V lookup: CDR1 MNHEY, CDR2 SMNVEV (reference sequence). The CDR3 loop spans 16 amino acids.

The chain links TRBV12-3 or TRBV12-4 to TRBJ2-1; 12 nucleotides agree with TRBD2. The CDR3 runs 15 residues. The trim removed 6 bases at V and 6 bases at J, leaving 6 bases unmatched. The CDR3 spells CASRASGRAFNEQFF. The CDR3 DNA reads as TGTGCCAGCAGGGCTAGCGGGAGGGCGTTCAATGAGCAGTTCTTC.

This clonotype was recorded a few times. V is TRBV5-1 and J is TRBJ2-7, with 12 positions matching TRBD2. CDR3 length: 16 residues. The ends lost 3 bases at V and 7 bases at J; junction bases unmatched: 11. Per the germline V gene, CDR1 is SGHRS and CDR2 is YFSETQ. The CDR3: CASSSGLAGRGEEQYF. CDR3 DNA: TGCGCCAGCAGCTCAGGACTAGCGGGAAGGGGAGAGGAGCAGTACTTC.

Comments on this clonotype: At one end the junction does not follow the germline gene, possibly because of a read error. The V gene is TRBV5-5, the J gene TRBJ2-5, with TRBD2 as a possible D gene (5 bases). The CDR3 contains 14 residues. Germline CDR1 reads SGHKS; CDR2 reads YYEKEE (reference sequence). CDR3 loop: CASSLVPGIEAQYF. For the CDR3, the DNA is TGTGCCAGCAGCTTGGTTCCGGGGATAGAGGCCCAGTACTTC.

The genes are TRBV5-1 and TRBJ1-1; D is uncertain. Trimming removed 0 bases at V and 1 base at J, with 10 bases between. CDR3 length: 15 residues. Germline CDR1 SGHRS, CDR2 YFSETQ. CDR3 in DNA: TGCGCCAGCAGCTTGGAACCGCACCAGAACACTGAAGCTTTCTTT. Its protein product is CASSLEPHQNTEAFF.

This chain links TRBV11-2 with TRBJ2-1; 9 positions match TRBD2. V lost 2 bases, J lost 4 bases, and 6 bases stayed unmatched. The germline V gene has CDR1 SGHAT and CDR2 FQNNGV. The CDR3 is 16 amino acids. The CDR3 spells CASSLLGAGGYNEQFF. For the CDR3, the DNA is TGTGCCAGCAGCTTACTTGGGGCGGGGGGGTACAATGAGCAGTTCTTC.

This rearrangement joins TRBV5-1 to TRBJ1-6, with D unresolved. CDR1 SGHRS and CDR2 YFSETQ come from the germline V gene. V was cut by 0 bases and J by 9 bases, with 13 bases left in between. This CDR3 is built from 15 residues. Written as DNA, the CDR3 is TGCGCCAGCAGCTTGGCCGCTGGTTACGGTTCACCCCTCCACTTT. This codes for CASSLAAGYGSPLHF.

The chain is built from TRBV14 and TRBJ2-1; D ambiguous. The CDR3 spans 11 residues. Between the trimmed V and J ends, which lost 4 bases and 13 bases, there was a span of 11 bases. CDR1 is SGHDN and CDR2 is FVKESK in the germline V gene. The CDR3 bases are TGTGCCAGCAGCCTTTCTGGGGTACAGTTCTTC. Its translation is CASSLSGVQFF.

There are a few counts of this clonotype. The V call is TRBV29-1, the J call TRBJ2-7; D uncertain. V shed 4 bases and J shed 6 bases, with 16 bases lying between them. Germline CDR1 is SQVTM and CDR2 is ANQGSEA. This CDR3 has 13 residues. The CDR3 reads CSVGPRPGGEQYF. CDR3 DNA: TGCAGCGTTGGACCCCGACCGGGCGGCGAGCAGTACTTC.

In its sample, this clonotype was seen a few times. In DNA form, the CDR3 reads TGCAGTGCGAGACTAGCGGGAGCTAACAATGAGCAGTTCTTC. It codes for CSARLAGANNEQFF. The V and J genes are TRBV20-1 and TRBJ2-1; 12 nucleotides agree with TRBD2. Germline CDR1 reads DFQATT; CDR2 reads SNEGSKA (reference sequence). The CDR3 runs 14 residues. The V segment lost 6 bases and the J segment 5 bases; nucleotides outside the gene matches: 5.

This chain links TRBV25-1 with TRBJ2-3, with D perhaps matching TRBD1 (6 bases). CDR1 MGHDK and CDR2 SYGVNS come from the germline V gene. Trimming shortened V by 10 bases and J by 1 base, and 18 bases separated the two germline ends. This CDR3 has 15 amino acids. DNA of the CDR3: TGTGCCACACTGGGGGCTAGCTTGGGCACAGATACGCAGTATTTT. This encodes CATLGASLGTDTQYF.

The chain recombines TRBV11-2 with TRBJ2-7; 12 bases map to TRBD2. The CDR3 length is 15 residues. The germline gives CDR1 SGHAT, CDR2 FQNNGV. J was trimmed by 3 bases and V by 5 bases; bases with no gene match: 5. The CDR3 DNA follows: TGTGCCAGCAGCGCTACGACTAGCGGGAGCTACGAGCAGTACTTC. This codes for CASSATTSGSYEQYF.

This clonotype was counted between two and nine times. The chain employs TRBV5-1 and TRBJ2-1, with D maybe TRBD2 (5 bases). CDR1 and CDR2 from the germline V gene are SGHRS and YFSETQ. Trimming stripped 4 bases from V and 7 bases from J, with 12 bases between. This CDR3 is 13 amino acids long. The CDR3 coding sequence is TGCGCCAGCAGCAGGAGCGGAACGAATGAGCAGTTCTTC. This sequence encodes CASSRSGTNEQFF.

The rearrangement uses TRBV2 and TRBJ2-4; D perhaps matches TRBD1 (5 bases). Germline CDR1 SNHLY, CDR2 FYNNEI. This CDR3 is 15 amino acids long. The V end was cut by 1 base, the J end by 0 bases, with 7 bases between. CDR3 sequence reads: CASSEGQLAKNIQYF. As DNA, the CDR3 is TGTGCCAGCAGTGAAGGACAGCTAGCCAAAAACATTCAGTACTTC. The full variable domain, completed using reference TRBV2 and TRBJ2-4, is EPEVTQTPSHQVTQMGQEVILRCVPISNHLYFYWYRQILGQKVEFLVSFYNNEISEKSEIFDDQFSVERPDGSNFTLKIRSTKLEDSAMYFCASSEGQLAKNIQYFGAGTRLSVL.

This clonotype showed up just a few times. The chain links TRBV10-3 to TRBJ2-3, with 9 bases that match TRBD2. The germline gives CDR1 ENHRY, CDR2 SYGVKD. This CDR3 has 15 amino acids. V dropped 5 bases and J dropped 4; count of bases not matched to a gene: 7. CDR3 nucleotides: TGTGCCATCAGTCATAGCGGGGGCGGCGCAGATACGCAGTATTTT. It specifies CAISHSGGGADTQYF.

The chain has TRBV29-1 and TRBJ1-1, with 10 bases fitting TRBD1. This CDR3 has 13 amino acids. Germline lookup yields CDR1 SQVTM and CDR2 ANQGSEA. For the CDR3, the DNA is TGCAGTGTGTGGGACAGGGGCAACACTGAAGCTTTCTTT. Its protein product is CSVWDRGNTEAFF.

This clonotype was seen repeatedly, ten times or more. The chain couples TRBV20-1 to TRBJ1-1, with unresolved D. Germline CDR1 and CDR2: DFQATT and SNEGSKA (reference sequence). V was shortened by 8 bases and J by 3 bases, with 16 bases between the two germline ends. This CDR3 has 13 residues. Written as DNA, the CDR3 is TGCAGTCAGGTACAAGGGCAGCACACTGAAGCTTTCTTT. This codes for CSQVQGQHTEAFF.

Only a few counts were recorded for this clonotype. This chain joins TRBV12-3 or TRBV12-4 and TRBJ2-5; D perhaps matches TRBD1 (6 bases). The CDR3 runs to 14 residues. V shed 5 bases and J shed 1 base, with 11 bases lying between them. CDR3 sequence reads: CASSPRQVQETQYF. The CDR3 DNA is TGTGCCAGCAGTCCGCGACAGGTCCAAGAGACCCAGTACTTC.

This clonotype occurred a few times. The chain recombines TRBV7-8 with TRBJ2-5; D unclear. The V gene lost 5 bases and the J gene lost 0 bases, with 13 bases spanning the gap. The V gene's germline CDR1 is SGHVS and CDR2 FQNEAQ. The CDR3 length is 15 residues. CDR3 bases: TGTGCCAGCAGCCCGCCTGGTGGGAACCAAGAGACCCAGTACTTC. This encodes CASSPPGGNQETQYF.

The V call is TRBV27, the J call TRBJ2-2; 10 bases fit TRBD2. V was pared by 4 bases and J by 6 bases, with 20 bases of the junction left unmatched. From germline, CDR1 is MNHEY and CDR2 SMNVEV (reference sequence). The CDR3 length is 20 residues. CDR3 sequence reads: CASSSLHGETSGSPPGELFF. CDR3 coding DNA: TGTGCCAGCAGTTCGTTACACGGCGAGACTAGCGGGTCCCCCCCCGGGGAGCTGTTTTTT.